A selection of T cell receptor beta chains follows, all from one sample in a study of T cell responses to AZD1222 COVID-19 vaccine. Here immunoSEQ multiplex PCR was the method, and the copy in TCRdb shows in-frame clones only, minus some. In the table there are more than 110,000 clones, about 88% of which are singletons. The specimen comprised peripheral blood, sampled on day 0 of AZD1222 vaccination. These receptors were collected from an adult in good health. Each CDR3 is given with its conserved first and last residue. The size entry is marked missing in some rows and otherwise reads once, few, many or a size class.

CDR3aa | j_gene | abundance | v_gene
CASSRQGAGEQYF | TRBJ2-7 | - | TRBV19
CASSKGQGNSFYGYTF | TRBJ1-2 | - | TRBV7-9
CASSFPLGMAFF | TRBJ1-1 | - | TRBV7-9
CASSLVGRNTEAFF | TRBJ1-1 | - | TRBV18
CASSSPRLNTEAFF | TRBJ1-1 | - | TRBV5-6
CSVDELTYGYTF | TRBJ1-2 | - | TRBV29-1
CASSFSGRGEQYF | TRBJ2-7 | - | TRBV27
CASSPQGNQPQHF | TRBJ1-5 | once | TRBV18
CASSPPSLTGATNEKLFF | TRBJ1-4 | - | TRBV13
CASNYRGHYGYTF | TRBJ1-2 | - | TRBV19
CASSEEQLTGELFF | TRBJ2-2 | - | TRBV10-1
CASSQVPGNRGYGYTF | TRBJ1-2 | - | TRBV4-1
CASSEGEGNTGELFF | TRBJ2-2 | - | TRBV2
CSASNQGAPVRLHF | TRBJ1-6 | - | TRBV20-1
CASRRQSNTEAFF | TRBJ1-1 | - | TRBV19
CASSLLGGQETQYF | TRBJ2-5 | - | TRBV4-1
CASSYSDGQGKSAQHF | TRBJ1-5 | - | TRBV6-5
CASSQTGLGEQYF | TRBJ2-7 | - | TRBV4-1
CASSSRQPGTYEQYF | TRBJ2-7 | few | TRBV27
CSARRAGARNEQYF | TRBJ2-7 | - | TRBV29-1
CASSWFGGPYEQYF | TRBJ2-7 | - | TRBV27
CASSLSAGGLYEQYF | TRBJ2-7 | - | TRBV27
CASSVSAGTSGNTIYF | TRBJ1-3 | - | TRBV9
CASSQSHSYSNQPQHF | TRBJ1-5 | - | TRBV3-1/TRBV3-2
CASSEAGGSYNEQFF | TRBJ2-1 | - | TRBV6-1
CASSNFRRTALSGQYF | TRBJ2-7 | - | TRBV19
CASRKTRDRVNGYTF | TRBJ1-2 | few | TRBV2
CASSQGDGYTF | TRBJ1-2 | - | TRBV6-5
CASSTGRQGPDTQYF | TRBJ2-3 | - | TRBV5-1
CASSHPGSDTQYF | TRBJ2-3 | - | TRBV4-1
CASSDRETQYF | TRBJ2-5 | - | TRBV2
CSVNSVDGNSYEQYF | TRBJ2-7 | - | TRBV29-1
CAISGGSWARGYGYTF | TRBJ1-2 | - | TRBV10-3
CASSFSEGGNYGYTF | TRBJ1-2 | - | TRBV11-3
CASNMRDRPPNEQFF | TRBJ2-1 | - | TRBV19
CASSGRQNTGELFF | TRBJ2-2 | - | TRBV9
CASSKVRDSSPYEQYF | TRBJ2-7 | - | TRBV21-1
CASSSLRQGDFNQPQHF | TRBJ1-5 | - | TRBV28
CASRLTGGNSPLHF | TRBJ1-6 | once | TRBV5-4
CASSFGTTGYYEQYF | TRBJ2-7 | - | TRBV11-2
CASSLTGGGSPLHF | TRBJ1-6 | - | TRBV5-4
CASSQLSGDSGNIQETQYF | TRBJ2-5 | - | TRBV4-1
CATSPSSWGVDDEQYF | TRBJ2-7 | - | TRBV24-1
CSVGRAYNEQFF | TRBJ2-1 | once | TRBV29-1
CASSPGQADEQFF | TRBJ2-1 | - | TRBV18
CASSPARGPNYGYTF | TRBJ1-2 | - | TRBV7-2
CASSPPGGNIQYF | TRBJ2-4 | - | TRBV28
CASSFGNYGENTEAFF | TRBJ1-1 | - | TRBV28
CASSPLRGTGELFF | TRBJ2-2 | - | TRBV18
CATSRDRGLAVYDTDTQYF | TRBJ2-3 | - | TRBV15
CASSLAGAGVSYEQYF | TRBJ2-7 | once | TRBV5-5
CASSLRFGVQETQYF | TRBJ2-5 | once | TRBV27
CARSLVTGETRGYTF | TRBJ1-2 | - | TRBV5-3
CASSPGGTEKLFF | TRBJ1-4 | - | TRBV9
CASSPDRAAYGNTIYF | TRBJ1-3 | - | TRBV5-1